These 17 T cell receptor beta chains were sequenced from one sample in a study of T cells in women clearing cervical HPV infection. The protocol was immunoSEQ multiplex PCR, while the TCRdb copy is restricted to in-frame clones and leaves out a portion. This sample contains approximately 15,000 clones. The sequencing input was blood buffy coat. These receptors all stem from a woman aged 18-70 years with a cervical HPV16 infection that either progressed to CIN3+ or cleared (not recorded which).

To note about this clone: Read coverage stops 3 residues before the CDR3 terminus; the germline J gene supplies the remainder. The V call is TRBV18, the J call TRBJ2-5; the D gene is possibly TRBD2 (6 bases). The germline CDR1 and CDR2 sequences are KGHSH and LQKENI. This CDR3 spans 14 amino acids. Trimming cost V 3 bases and J 1 base, with 9 bases left between them. The covered CDR3 bases are TGTGCCAGCTCACCGCTGGGGGGCCAAGAGACC. This sequence encodes CASSPLGGQET. The whole CDR3 is CASSPLGGQETQYF.

A word on this clone: The CDR3 is cut off 3 residues early in the read; its end comes from the germline J gene. The chain carries TRBV9 and TRBJ2-2; TRBD2 matches at 11 bases. Germline loops: CDR1 SGDLS, CDR2 YYNGEE. V lost 3 bases, J lost 1 base, and 2 bases stayed unmatched. The CDR3 loop spans 16 amino acids. The part of the CDR3 DNA that was read is TGTGCCAGCAGCGAGGGACTAGCGGAGAACACCGGGGAG. Its protein is CASSEGLAENTGE. The whole CDR3 sequence reads CASSEGLAENTGELFF.

As to this clone: The read ends 3 residues early relative to the CDR3; the germline J gene fills the gap. The rearrangement uses TRBV7-9 and TRBJ1-2; D might be TRBD1 (6 bases). This CDR3 contains 14 residues. CDR1 and CDR2 (germline): SEHNR, FQNEAQ (reference sequence). The CDR3 bases that were read are TGTGCCAGCAGCTTAGCAGGGGGTAACCCTTTG. Translating it yields CASSLAGGNPL. The entire CDR3 sequence reads CASSLAGGNPLYTF.

As regards this clone: The read falls 3 residues short of the CDR3 end, and the missing part is taken from the germline J gene. The chain carries TRBV6-1 and TRBJ1-2, with a weak D call TRBD1 (5 bases). Germline V CDR1 and CDR2: MNHNS, SASEGT. This CDR3 has 13 amino acids. CDR3 residues: CASSEEGRGGYTF. Incomplete CDR3 DNA: TGTGCCAGCAGTGAGGAGGGGCGGGGGGGC.

Points on this clone: The read terminates 3 residues ahead of where the CDR3 ends, so the germline J gene completes it. The chain links TRBV7-9 to TRBJ2-4; TRBD1 is a possible D gene (7 bases). CDR1 is SEHNR, CDR2 FQNEAQ, per germline (reference sequence). The CDR3 is 15 residues long. The CDR3: CASSWGDRFHYGQYF. The part of the CDR3 DNA that was read is TGTGCCAGCAGCTGGGGGGACAGATTTCACTATGGT.

As regards this clone: The read ends 3 residues early relative to the CDR3; the germline J gene fills the gap. The rearrangement links TRBV19 to TRBJ2-7; D may correspond to TRBD1 or TRBD2 (5 bases each). V was shortened by 5 bases and J by 6 bases, with 8 bases between the two germline ends. The length of the CDR3 is 11 residues. The germline gives CDR1 LNHDA, CDR2 SQIVND (reference sequence). The CDR3 reads CASSSRGEQYF. CDR3 DNA (partial): TGTGCCAGTAGTTCGAGGGGCGAG.

Turning to this clone: Read data end 3 residues before the CDR3 end; the end is taken from the germline J gene. The rearrangement uses TRBV2 and TRBJ1-1; 7 bases match TRBD1. The CDR3 covers 14 residues. The trim removed 6 bases at V and 7 bases at J, leaving 11 bases unmatched. Germline lookup yields CDR1 SNHLY and CDR2 FYNNEI. Incomplete CDR3 DNA: TGTGCCAGCAGAGTCGACAGGGACCGATTTGAA. This translates into CASRVDRDRFE. Given in full, the CDR3 is CASRVDRDRFEAFF.

Details on this clone: The read is 3 residues too short to cover the CDR3 end, so that end is filled in from the germline J gene. The chain carries TRBV7-2 and TRBJ2-3; 7 bases are a match to TRBD1. The CDR3 spans 14 residues. Looked up from germline, CDR1 is SGHTA and CDR2 is FQGNSA. CDR3 sequence: CASSLGQHQETQYF. Incomplete CDR3 DNA: TGTGCCAGCAGCTTGGGACAGCACCAAGAGACG.

Points on this clone: The CDR3 end lies 3 residues beyond the end of the read and is filled in from the germline J gene. This chain links TRBV20-1 with TRBJ2-3, with 12 nucleotides matching TRBD2. J lost 5 bases, V lost 4 bases, and 7 bases had no gene match. Germline V gene sequence: CDR1 DFQATT, CDR2 SNEGSKA (reference sequence). The CDR3 is 15 residues long. CDR3 in amino acids: CSATQTSGSRDTQYF. The sequenced part of the CDR3 DNA is TGCAGTGCTACGCAGACTAGCGGGAGTAGAGATACG.

Regarding this clone: The read is 3 residues too short to cover the CDR3 end, so that end is filled in from the germline J gene. The gene calls are TRBV7-6 and TRBJ2-3, with 8 bases matching TRBD2. CDR1 SGHVS and CDR2 FNYEAQ come from the germline V gene. V was clipped by 5 bases and J by 3 bases; unmatched bases: 10. This CDR3 contains 16 residues. Partial CDR3 DNA: TGTGCCAGCAGCAGGGGCGGGGGGCTATCGACAGATACG. Residues: CASSRGGGLSTDT. The whole CDR3 protein is CASSRGGGLSTDTQYF.

Details on this clone: The read falls 3 residues short of the CDR3 end, and the missing part is taken from the germline J gene. The V gene is TRBV28, the J gene TRBJ2-3, with TRBD2 matching 11 bases. Germline assignment: CDR1 MDHEN and CDR2 SYDVKM. The CDR3 loop spans 16 amino acids. V gave up 4 bases and J gave up 4 bases; unmatched junction bases: 7. Here the CDR3 reads CASSSLAGGGADTQYF. The sequenced CDR3 bases are TGTGCCAGCAGTTCCCTAGCGGGGGGCGGCGCAGATACG.

The part of the CDR3 DNA that was read is TGTGCCAGCAGTGTCGTCGCGGGACAGGGGAACAATGAG. Amino acids: CASSVVAGQGNNE. The complete CDR3 protein is CASSVVAGQGNNEQFF. The genes are TRBV6-1 and TRBJ2-1; 10 nucleotides match TRBD1. The sequence runs out 3 residues before the end of the CDR3; the remainder is reconstructed from the germline J gene. V lost 4 bases to trimming and J lost 5 bases; unmatched junction nucleotides: 8. This CDR3 is built from 16 residues. Germline assignment: CDR1 MNHNS and CDR2 SASEGT.

To note about this clone: Read sequence stops 3 residues before the CDR3 end, and the germline J gene provides the missing end. The chain carries TRBV7-9 and TRBJ1-1; no firm D call. Trimming left V 5 bases short and J 5 bases short, with 18 bases between. The CDR3 loop spans 15 amino acids. CDR1 SEHNR and CDR2 FQNEAQ come from the germline V gene (reference sequence). Partial CDR3 DNA: TGTGCCAGCAGCGTCCACACCCCACAAGGTACTGAA. Translated, it gives CASSVHTPQGTE. From start to end, the CDR3 is CASSVHTPQGTEAFF. Looking up the rest from reference TRBV7-9 and TRBJ1-1 gives the full variable domain: DTGVSQNPRHKITKRGQNVTFRCDPISEHNRLYWYRQTLGQGPEFLTYFQNEAQLEKSRLLSDRFSAERPKGSFSTLEIQRTEQGDSAMYLCASSVHTPQGTEAFFGQGTRLTVV.

Points on this clone: The CDR3 goes on 3 residues after the read ends, and that part is filled in from the germline J gene. The V gene is TRBV5-1, the J gene TRBJ2-1, with a weak D call TRBD1 (6 bases). The CDR3 consists of 14 residues. Deletions cut 6 bases from V and 8 bases from J, with 18 bases between. Germline-derived CDR1 and CDR2 are SGHRS and YFSETQ. The CDR3 bases that were read are TGCGCCAGCATAGGACAGCCGGGCCTGGATGAG. Residues: CASIGQPGLDE. The entire CDR3 sequence reads CASIGQPGLDEQFF.

As to this clone: The read comes to an end 3 residues before the CDR3 does, leaving the germline J gene to fill in the end. The chain couples TRBV6-2 or TRBV6-3 to TRBJ1-1; D possibly corresponds to TRBD1 (5 bases). The germline V and J ends were trimmed by 7 bases and 3 bases, with 15 bases remaining between them. Germline CDR1 MNHEY, CDR2 SVGEGT. The CDR3 has 14 amino acids. CDR3 DNA (partial): TGTGCCAGCACCTCCCCGGGACTGTACACTGAA. Residues: CASTSPGLYTE. The entire CDR3 sequence reads CASTSPGLYTEAFF.

On this clone itself: Coverage ceases 3 residues before the CDR3 finishes, and the germline J gene fills in the end. V and J are TRBV2 and TRBJ2-3, with TRBD2 identical over 13 bases. From germline, CDR1 is SNHLY and CDR2 FYNNEI. The V segment lost 8 bases and the J segment 1 base; nucleotides outside the gene matches: 3. The CDR3 is made up of 15 amino acids. The CDR3 spells CASPLAGGRTDTQYF. The covered CDR3 bases are TGTGCCAGCCCACTAGCGGGGGGGCGCACAGATACG.

Details on this clone: The sequence runs out 3 residues before the end of the CDR3; the remainder is reconstructed from the germline J gene. The chain is built from TRBV11-3 and TRBJ2-1; D not certain. CDR1 and CDR2 (germline): SGHNT, YENEEA. The CDR3 sequence is 14 residues long. With 4 bases removed from V and 5 bases from J, the gap between germline ends came to 12 bases. The part of the CDR3 DNA that was read is TGTGCCAGCAGCTCAGAATTGGCGGACAATGAG. Its translation is CASSSELADNE. The CDR3 in full is CASSSELADNEQFF. Variable domain in full (rest from reference TRBV11-3 and TRBJ2-1): EAGVVQSPRYKIIEKKQPVAFWCNPISGHNTLYWYLQNLGQGPELLIRYENEEAVDDSQLPKDRFSAERLKGVDSTLKIQPAELGDSAVYLCASSSELADNEQFFGPGTRLTVL.